A selection of T cell receptor beta chains follows, all from one sample in a study of cytomegalovirus exposure and HLA in healthy donors. Some clones are missing from TCRdb's copy, which holds only in-frame ones; the method was immunoSEQ multiplex PCR. The sample has about 200,000 clones, more than 60% seen once; the top ten hold about 1.5%. The sample consisted of PBMCs. The receptors originated from a man aged 45-65 years in good health and CMV-seronegative. CDR3s include the opening cysteine and the closing phenylalanine or tryptophan. D genes are given only for firm matches. Only some rows state a clone size, as once, few, many or a class for expanded clones.

V	size	J	D	CDR3	DNA
TRBV18	NA	TRBJ1-3	TRBD1	CASSPPNPTGGRNTIYF	TGTGCCAGCTCACCACCGAACCCAACAGGGGGCAGGAACACCATATATTTT
TRBV5-8	NA	TRBJ1-5	NA	CASSFPTGPLGQPQHF	TGTGCCAGCAGCTTCCCCACAGGGCCTCTGGGTCAGCCCCAGCATTTT
TRBV30	NA	TRBJ1-5	TRBD1	CAWSGGTGDLPQHF	TGTGCCTGGAGTGGGGGGACAGGGGATTTGCCCCAGCATTTT
TRBV2	few	TRBJ2-1	TRBD2	CASSGRGLALEQFF	TGTGCCAGCAGTGGCCGGGGACTAGCACTAGAGCAGTTCTTC
TRBV28	NA	TRBJ1-2	TRBD1	CASSQGTGLRYGYTF	TGTGCCAGCAGTCAAGGGACAGGGTTGAGGTATGGCTACACCTTC
TRBV5-4	NA	TRBJ1-2	TRBD1	CAGSGTGVYGYTF	TGTGCCGGCAGCGGGACAGGGGTCTATGGCTACACCTTC
TRBV6-1	NA	TRBJ2-1	TRBD1	CASSLQGEEQFF	TGTGCCAGCAGCCTACAGGGGGAAGAGCAGTTCTTC
TRBV27	NA	TRBJ2-7	NA	CASRPGLGSYEQYF	TGTGCCAGTCGCCCGGGTCTAGGCTCCTACGAGCAGTACTTC
TRBV4-2	NA	TRBJ2-1	TRBD2	CASSQTGTSGLNEQFF	TGTGCCAGCAGCCAAACCGGGACTAGCGGGCTCAATGAGCAGTTCTTC
TRBV5-7	few	TRBJ1-2	NA	CASSQSGDGYTF	TGTGCCAGCAGCCAGTCGGGAGATGGCTACACCTTC
TRBV4-1	few	TRBJ1-1	NA	CASSQDQQSRTEAFF	TGCGCCAGCAGCCAAGATCAACAGTCGCGCACTGAAGCTTTCTTT
TRBV6-4	NA	TRBJ1-5	TRBD1	CAEGNRGFHQPQHF	TGTGCCGAGGGGAACAGGGGGTTTCATCAGCCCCAGCATTTT
TRBV25-1	once	TRBJ2-6	NA	CASSVKSSGANVLTF	TGTGCCAGCAGTGTTAAGAGCTCTGGGGCCAACGTCCTGACTTTC
TRBV5-1	NA	TRBJ2-1	NA	CASSLAGTYNEQFF	TGCGCCAGCAGCTTGGCGGGGACTTACAATGAGCAGTTCTTC
TRBV7-3	once	TRBJ2-3	NA	CASSPFRESDTQYF	TGTGCCAGCAGCCCTTTTCGGGAGTCAGATACGCAGTATTTT
TRBV5-1	NA	TRBJ2-2	TRBD2	CASSQTSGQNTGELFF	TGCGCCAGCAGCCAGACTAGCGGGCAAAACACCGGGGAGCTGTTTTTT
TRBV4-1	few	TRBJ2-1	TRBD2	CASSQGNGGSSYNEQFF	TGCGCCAGCAGCCAAGGGAACGGCGGGAGCTCCTACAATGAGCAGTTCTTC
TRBV7-8	NA	TRBJ1-2	TRBD1	CASSLQGVPIYGYTF	TGTGCCAGCAGCCTCCAGGGGGTCCCTATCTATGGCTACACCTTC
TRBV29-1	NA	TRBJ2-7	TRBD1	CSVPGQGRGNEQYF	TGCAGCGTCCCGGGACAGGGGCGAGGTAACGAGCAGTACTTC
TRBV28	NA	TRBJ1-3	NA	CASRLDRNSGNTIYF	TGTGCCAGCAGACTCGACAGGAATTCTGGAAACACCATATATTTT
TRBV9	NA	TRBJ2-7	TRBD2	CASSVDDSGSAEQYF	TGTGCCAGCAGCGTAGATGATAGCGGGAGCGCCGAGCAGTACTTC
TRBV29-1	NA	TRBJ2-2	TRBD1	CSVVGRGSTGELFF	TGCAGCGTTGTAGGCAGGGGGAGCACCGGGGAGCTGTTTTTT
TRBV27	NA	TRBJ2-7	NA	CASSSSSYEQYF	TGTGCCAGCAGTTCGAGTTCCTACGAGCAGTACTTC
TRBV7-7	NA	TRBJ2-3	NA	CASSLVTGTDTQYF	TGTGCCAGCAGCTTAGTGACAGGCACAGATACGCAGTATTTT
TRBV5-6	few	TRBJ2-5	TRBD2	CASSFRTSGRSETQYF	TGTGCCAGCAGCTTCCGGACTAGCGGGAGGTCGGAGACCCAGTACTTC
TRBV6-1	NA	TRBJ2-6	TRBD2	CASRLAGAGANVLTF	TGTGCCAGTCGACTAGCGGGAGCTGGGGCCAACGTCCTGACTTTC
TRBV6-1	NA	TRBJ2-7	NA	CASSAGRSTYEQYF	TGTGCCAGCAGTGCCGGGAGAAGCACCTACGAGCAGTACTTC
TRBV7-8	NA	TRBJ2-7	TRBD2	CASSNGTSGRSSYEQYF	TGTGCCAGCAGCAACGGGACTAGCGGGAGGAGCTCCTACGAGCAGTACTTC
TRBV11-2	NA	TRBJ1-2	NA	CASSPGGAIYGYTF	TGTGCCAGCAGCCCCGGAGGGGCGATCTATGGCTACACCTTC
TRBV7-4	NA	TRBJ2-1	NA	CASSSLVNEQFF	TGTGCCAGCAGCTCACTAGTGAATGAGCAGTTCTTC
TRBV7-8	NA	TRBJ1-5	NA	CASSLQKNQPQHF	TGTGCCAGCAGCTTACAGAAAAATCAGCCCCAGCATTTT
TRBV6-1	NA	TRBJ2-7	TRBD1	CASSEAGTGGIYEQYF	TGTGCCAGCAGTGAAGCGGGGACAGGGGGCATTTACGAGCAGTACTTC
TRBV4-2	NA	TRBJ2-1	TRBD1	CASSQLPGQAGQYNEQFF	TGTGCCAGCAGCCAACTCCCCGGACAGGCGGGCCAATACAATGAGCAGTTCTTC
TRBV7-2	NA	TRBJ2-2	NA	CASSRERNTGELFF	TGTGCCAGCAGCCGGGAAAGAAACACCGGGGAGCTGTTTTTT
TRBV29-1	NA	TRBJ1-3	NA	CSVVQLSGNTIYF	TGCAGCGTGGTACAGCTTTCTGGAAACACCATATATTTT
TRBV29-1	NA	TRBJ1-2	TRBD1	CSAGDRSNSGYTF	TGCAGCGCTGGGGACAGAAGTAACTCTGGCTACACCTTC
TRBV14	NA	TRBJ1-4	NA	CASRRTAASEKLFF	TGTGCCAGCAGGAGGACAGCCGCATCGGAAAAACTGTTTTTT
TRBV4-2	NA	TRBJ2-3	TRBD2	CASSQPSGRALDTQYF	TGTGCCAGCAGCCAGCCTAGCGGGAGGGCCTTAGATACGCAGTATTTT
TRBV9	NA	TRBJ1-1	NA	CASSVRGVMGEGTEAFF	TGTGCCAGCAGCGTGAGGGGGGTAATGGGGGAGGGCACTGAAGCTTTCTTT
TRBV28	NA	TRBJ2-7	NA	CASSSTGFEQYF	TGTGCCAGCAGTTCCACAGGGTTCGAGCAGTACTTC
TRBV28	few	TRBJ2-3	TRBD2	CASSSTRTSGMEDTQYF	TGTGCCAGCAGTTCAACCCGGACTAGCGGCATGGAAGATACGCAGTATTTT
TRBV27	NA	TRBJ2-6	NA	CASSKGGVSVSGANVLTF	TGTGCCAGCAGTAAGGGGGGGGTGTCAGTCTCTGGGGCCAACGTCCTGACTTTC
TRBV5-1	NA	TRBJ1-2	NA	CASSIDSRYGYTF	TGCGCCAGCAGCATTGACAGCCGCTATGGCTACACCTTC
TRBV7-3	NA	TRBJ2-5	NA	CASSSNRDKQETQYF	TGTGCCAGCAGCTCGAACCGGGACAAACAAGAGACCCAGTACTTC
TRBV7-2	NA	TRBJ2-5	TRBD2	CASSLELAGGPETQYF	TGTGCCAGCAGCTTAGAACTAGCGGGAGGTCCGGAGACCCAGTACTTC
TRBV5-6	NA	TRBJ1-5	NA	CASSRFIGNSQPQHF	TGTGCCAGCAGTCGGTTCATCGGGAATTCTCAGCCCCAGCATTTT
TRBV12-2	NA	TRBJ1-2	NA	CASRPGQGSFGYTF	TGTGCAAGTCGCCCGGGACAGGGTAGTTTTGGCTACACCTTC